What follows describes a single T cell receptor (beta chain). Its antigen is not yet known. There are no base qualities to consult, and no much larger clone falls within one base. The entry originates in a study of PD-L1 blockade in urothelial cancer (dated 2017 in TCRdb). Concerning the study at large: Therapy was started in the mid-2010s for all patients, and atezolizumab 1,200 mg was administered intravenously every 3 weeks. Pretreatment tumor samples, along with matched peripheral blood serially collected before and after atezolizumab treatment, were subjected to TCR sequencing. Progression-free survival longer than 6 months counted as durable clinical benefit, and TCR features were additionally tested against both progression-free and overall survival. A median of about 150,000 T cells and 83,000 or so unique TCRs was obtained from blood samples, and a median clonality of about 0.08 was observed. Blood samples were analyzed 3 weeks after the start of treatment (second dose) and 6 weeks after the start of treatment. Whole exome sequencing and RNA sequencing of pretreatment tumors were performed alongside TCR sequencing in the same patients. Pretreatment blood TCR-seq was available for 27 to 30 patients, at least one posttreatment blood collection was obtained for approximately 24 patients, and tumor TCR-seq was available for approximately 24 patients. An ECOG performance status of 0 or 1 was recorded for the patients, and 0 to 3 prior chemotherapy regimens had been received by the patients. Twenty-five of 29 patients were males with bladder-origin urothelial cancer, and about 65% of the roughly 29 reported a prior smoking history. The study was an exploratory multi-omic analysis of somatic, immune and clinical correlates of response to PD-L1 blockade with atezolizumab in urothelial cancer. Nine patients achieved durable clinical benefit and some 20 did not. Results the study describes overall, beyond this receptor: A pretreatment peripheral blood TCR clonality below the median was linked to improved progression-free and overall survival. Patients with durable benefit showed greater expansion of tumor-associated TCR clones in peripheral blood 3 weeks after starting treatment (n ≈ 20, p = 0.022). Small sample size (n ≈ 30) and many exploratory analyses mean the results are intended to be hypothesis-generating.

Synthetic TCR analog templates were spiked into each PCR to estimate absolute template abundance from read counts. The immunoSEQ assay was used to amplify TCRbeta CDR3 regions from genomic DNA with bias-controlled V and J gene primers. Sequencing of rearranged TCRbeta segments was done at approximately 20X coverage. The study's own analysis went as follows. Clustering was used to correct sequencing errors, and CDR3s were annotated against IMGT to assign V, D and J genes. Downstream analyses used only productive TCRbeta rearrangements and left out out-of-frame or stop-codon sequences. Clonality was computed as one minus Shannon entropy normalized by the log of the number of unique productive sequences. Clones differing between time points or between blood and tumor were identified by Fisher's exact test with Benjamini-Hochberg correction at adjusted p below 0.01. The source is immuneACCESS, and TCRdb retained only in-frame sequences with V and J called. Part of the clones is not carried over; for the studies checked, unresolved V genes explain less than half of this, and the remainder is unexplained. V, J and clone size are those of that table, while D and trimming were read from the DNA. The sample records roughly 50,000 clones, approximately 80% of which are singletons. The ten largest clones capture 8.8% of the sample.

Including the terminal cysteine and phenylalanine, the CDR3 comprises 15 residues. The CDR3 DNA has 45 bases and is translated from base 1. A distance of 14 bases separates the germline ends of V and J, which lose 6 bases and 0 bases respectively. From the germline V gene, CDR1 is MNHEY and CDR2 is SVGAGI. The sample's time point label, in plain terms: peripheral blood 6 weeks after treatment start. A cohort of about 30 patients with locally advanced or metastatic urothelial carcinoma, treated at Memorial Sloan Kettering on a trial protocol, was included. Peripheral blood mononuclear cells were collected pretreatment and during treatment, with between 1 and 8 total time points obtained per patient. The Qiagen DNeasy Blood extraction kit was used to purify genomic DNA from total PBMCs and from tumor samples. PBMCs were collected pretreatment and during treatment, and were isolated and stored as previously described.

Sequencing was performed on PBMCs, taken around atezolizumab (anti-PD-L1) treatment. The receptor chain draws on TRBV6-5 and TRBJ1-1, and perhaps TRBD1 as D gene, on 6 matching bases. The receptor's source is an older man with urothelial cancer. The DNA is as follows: TGTGCCAGCAGGAGAGGGGGAACCATGAACACTGAAGCTTTCTTT. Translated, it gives CASRRGGTMNTEAFF.